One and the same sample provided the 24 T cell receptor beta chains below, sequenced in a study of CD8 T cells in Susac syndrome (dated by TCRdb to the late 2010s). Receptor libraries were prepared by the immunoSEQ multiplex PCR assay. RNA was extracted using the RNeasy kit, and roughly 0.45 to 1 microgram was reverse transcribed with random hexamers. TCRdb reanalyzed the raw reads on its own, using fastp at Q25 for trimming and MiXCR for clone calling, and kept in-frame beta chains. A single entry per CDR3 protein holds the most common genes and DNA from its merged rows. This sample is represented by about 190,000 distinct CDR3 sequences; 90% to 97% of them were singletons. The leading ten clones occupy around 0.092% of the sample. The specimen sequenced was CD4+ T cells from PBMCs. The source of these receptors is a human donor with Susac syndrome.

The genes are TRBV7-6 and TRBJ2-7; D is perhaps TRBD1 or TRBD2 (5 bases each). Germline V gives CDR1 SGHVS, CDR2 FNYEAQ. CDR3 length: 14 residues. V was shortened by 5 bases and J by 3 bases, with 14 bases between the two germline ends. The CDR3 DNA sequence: TGTGCCAGCAGCCGCCGGGACCAAGACTACGAGCAGTACTTC. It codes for CASSRRDQDYEQYF.

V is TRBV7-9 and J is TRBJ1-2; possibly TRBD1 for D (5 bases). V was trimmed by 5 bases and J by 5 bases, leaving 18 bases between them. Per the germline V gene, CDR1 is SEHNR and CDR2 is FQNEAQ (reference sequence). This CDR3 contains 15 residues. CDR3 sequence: CASSPRREGNYGYTF. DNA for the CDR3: TGTGCCAGCAGCCCCCGGAGGGAGGGGAATTATGGCTACACCTTC.

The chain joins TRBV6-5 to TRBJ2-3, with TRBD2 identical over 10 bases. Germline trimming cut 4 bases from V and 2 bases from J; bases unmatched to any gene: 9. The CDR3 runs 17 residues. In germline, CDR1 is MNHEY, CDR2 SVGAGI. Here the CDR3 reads CASSFAPSGSSTDTQYF. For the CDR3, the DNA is TGTGCCAGCAGTTTCGCCCCTAGCGGGAGTTCCACAGATACGCAGTATTTT.

CDR3 in amino acids: CASSLGFRGLNTEAFF. CDR3 nucleotides: TGCGCCAGCAGCTTGGGGTTTAGGGGCTTGAACACTGAAGCTTTCTTT. V usage is TRBV5-1 and J usage is TRBJ1-1; weak D call: TRBD1 (5 bases). Germline lookup yields CDR1 SGHRS and CDR2 YFSETQ. The CDR3 runs to 16 residues. Trimming stripped 0 bases from V and 0 bases from J, with 12 bases between.

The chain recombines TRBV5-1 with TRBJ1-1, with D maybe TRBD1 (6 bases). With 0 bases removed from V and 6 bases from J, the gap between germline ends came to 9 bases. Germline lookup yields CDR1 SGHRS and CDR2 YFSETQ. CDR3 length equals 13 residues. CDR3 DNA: TGCGCCAGCAGCTTGGCCTGGACAGCTGAAGCTTTCTTT. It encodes CASSLAWTAEAFF.

The CDR3 DNA is TGTGCCAGCAGCCAAGATGTGAGTAGCGGTCGGGAGCAGTACTTC. This codes for CASSQDVSSGREQYF. The V and J genes are TRBV3-1 and TRBJ2-7, with D perhaps TRBD2 (6 bases). This CDR3 has 15 residues. The V gene lost 0 bases and the J gene lost 7 bases, with 16 bases spanning the gap. From germline, CDR1 is LGHDT and CDR2 YNNKEL (reference sequence).

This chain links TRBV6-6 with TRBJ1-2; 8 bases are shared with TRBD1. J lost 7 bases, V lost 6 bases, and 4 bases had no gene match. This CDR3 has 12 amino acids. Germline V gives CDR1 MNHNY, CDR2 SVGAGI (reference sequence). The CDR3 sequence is CASRETGVGYTF. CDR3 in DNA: TGTGCCAGCAGAGAGACAGGGGTTGGCTACACCTTC.

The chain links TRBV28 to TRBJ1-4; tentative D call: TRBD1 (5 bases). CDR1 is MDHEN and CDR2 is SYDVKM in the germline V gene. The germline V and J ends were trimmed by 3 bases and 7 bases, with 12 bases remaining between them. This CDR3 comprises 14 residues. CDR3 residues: CASSFGHQGEKLFF. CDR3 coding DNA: TGTGCCAGCAGTTTCGGACACCAGGGTGAAAAACTGTTTTTT. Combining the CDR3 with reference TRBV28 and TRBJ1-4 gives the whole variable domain DVKVTQSSRYLVKRTGEKVFLECVQDMDHENMFWYRQDPGLGLRLIYFSYDVKMKEKGDIPEGYSVSREKKERFSLILESASTNQTSMYLCASSFGHQGEKLFFGSGTQLSVL.

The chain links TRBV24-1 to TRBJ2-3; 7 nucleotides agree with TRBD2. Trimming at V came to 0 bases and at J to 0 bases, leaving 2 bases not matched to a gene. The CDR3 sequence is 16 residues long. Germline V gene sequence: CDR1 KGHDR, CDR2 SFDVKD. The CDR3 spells CATSDLRRGSTDTQYF. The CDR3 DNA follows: TGTGCCACCAGTGATTTGCGGCGGGGGAGCACAGATACGCAGTATTTT.

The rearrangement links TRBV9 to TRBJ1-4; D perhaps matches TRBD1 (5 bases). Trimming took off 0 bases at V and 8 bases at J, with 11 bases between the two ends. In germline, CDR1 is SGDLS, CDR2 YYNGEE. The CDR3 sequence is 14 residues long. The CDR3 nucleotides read TGTGCCAGCAGCGTAGATCAGGGACGGGAAAAACTGTTTTTT. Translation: CASSVDQGREKLFF.

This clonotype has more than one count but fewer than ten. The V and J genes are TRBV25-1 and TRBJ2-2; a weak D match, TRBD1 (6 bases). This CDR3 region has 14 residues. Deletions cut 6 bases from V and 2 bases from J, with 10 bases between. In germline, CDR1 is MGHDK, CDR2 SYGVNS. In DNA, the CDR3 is TGTGCCAGCAGAGGACAGATAAACACCGGGGAGCTGTTTTTT. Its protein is CASRGQINTGELFF.

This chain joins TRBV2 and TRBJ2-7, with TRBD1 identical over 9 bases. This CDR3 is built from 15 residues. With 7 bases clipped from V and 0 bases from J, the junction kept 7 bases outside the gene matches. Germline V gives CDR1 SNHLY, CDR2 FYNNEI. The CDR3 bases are TGTGCCAGCAAAAGCCAGACAGGGGGCTCCTACGAGCAGTACTTC. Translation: CASKSQTGGSYEQYF.

The DNA for the CDR3 is TGTGCCTGGAGGAAGATGGTCTCCTACGAGCAGTACTTC. As protein: CAWRKMVSYEQYF. The chain is built from TRBV30 and TRBJ2-7; D call uncertain. Trimming cost V 3 bases and J 0 bases, with 9 bases left between them. CDR1 is GTSNPN, CDR2 SVGIG, per germline (reference sequence). This CDR3 has 13 residues.

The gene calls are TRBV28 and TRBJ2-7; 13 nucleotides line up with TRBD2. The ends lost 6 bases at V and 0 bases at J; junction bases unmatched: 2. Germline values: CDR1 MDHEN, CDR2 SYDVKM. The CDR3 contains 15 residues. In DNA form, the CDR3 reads TGTGCCAGCAGCCGGACTAGCGGGGGCTCCTACGAGCAGTACTTC. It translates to CASSRTSGGSYEQYF.

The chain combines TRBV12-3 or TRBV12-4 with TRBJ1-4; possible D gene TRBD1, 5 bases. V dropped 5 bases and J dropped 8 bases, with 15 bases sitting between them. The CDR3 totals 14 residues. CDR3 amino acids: CASSPSGAREKLFF. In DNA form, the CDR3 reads TGTGCCAGCAGTCCTTCCGGGGCAAGGGAAAAACTGTTTTTT.

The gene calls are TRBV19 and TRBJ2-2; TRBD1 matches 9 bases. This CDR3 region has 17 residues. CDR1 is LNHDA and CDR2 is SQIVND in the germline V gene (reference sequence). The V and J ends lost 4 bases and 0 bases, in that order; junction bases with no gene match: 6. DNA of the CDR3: TGTGCCAGTAGTAGCACAGGGGGCTTTGCGAACACCGGGGAGCTGTTTTTT. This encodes CASSSTGGFANTGELFF.

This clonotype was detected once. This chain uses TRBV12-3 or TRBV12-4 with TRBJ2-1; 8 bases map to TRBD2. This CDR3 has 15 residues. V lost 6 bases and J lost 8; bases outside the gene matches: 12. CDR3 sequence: CASRPGGAGSDEQFF. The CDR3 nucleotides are TGTGCCAGCAGACCCGGGGGGGCTGGGTCCGATGAGCAGTTCTTC.

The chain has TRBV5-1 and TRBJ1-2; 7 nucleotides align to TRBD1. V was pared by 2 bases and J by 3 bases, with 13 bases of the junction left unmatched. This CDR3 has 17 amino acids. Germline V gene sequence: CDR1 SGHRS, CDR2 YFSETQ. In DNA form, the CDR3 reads TGCGCCAGCAGCTTCCCTAGTACAGGGGCCTCAGACTATGGCTACACCTTC. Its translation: CASSFPSTGASDYGYTF. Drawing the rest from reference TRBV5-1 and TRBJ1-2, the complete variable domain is KAGVTQTPRYLIKTRGQQVTLSCSPISGHRSVSWYQQTPGQGLQFLFEYFSETQRNKGNFPGRFSGRQFSNSRSEMNVSTLELGDSALYLCASSFPSTGASDYGYTFGSGTRLTVV.

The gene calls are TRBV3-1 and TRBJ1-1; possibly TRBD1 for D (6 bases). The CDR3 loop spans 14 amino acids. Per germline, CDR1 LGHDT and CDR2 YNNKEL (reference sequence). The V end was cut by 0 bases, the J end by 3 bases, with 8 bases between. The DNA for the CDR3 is TGTGCCAGCAGCCAAGAGGACAGCTACACTGAAGCTTTCTTT. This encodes CASSQEDSYTEAFF.

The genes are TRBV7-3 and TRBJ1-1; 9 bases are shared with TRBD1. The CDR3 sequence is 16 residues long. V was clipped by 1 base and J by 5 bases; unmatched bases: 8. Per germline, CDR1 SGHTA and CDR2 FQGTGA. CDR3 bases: TGTGCCAGCAGCTTAAGCGGTCGAGGGACAGGGACTGAAGCTTTCTTT. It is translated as CASSLSGRGTGTEAFF.

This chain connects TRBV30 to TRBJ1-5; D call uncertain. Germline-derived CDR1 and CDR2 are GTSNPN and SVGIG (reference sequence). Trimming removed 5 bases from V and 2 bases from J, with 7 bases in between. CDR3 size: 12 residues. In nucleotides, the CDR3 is TGTGCCTGGGGTAGGGGCAATCAGCCCCAGCATTTT. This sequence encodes CAWGRGNQPQHF.

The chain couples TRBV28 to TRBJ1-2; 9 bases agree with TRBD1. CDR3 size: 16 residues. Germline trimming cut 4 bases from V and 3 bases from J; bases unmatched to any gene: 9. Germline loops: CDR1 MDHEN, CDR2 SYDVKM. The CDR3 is CASSSRDRVQDYGYTF. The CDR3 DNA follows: TGTGCCAGCAGTTCCCGGGACAGGGTTCAAGACTATGGCTACACCTTC.

This chain's CDR3 is CSAHLAGSRETQYF. The CDR3 DNA reads as TGCAGTGCTCACTTAGCGGGGTCCCGGGAGACCCAGTACTTC. The chain is built from TRBV20-1 and TRBJ2-5, with 8 bases that match TRBD2. CDR1 and CDR2 (germline): DFQATT, SNEGSKA (reference sequence). This CDR3 region has 14 residues. Trimming at V came to 5 bases and at J to 5 bases, leaving 10 bases not matched to a gene.

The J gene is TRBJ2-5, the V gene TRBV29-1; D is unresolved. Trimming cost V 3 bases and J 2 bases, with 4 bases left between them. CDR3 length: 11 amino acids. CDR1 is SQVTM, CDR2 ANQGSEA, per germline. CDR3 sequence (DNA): TGCAGCGTTGAGGAGCAAGAGACCCAGTACTTC. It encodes CSVEEQETQYF.